Sequencing of this TCR beta chain was carried out in a study of T cells after yellow fever vaccination (dated by TCRdb to the late 2010s). Concerning the study at large: Libraries from fractions with low cell numbers were prepared with the SMART-Seq v4 Ultra Low Input RNA kit. Two healthy male donors, one aged 18 to 29 and one aged 30 to 40 years, made up the cohort. To track T-cell clones before and after primary and booster YFV17D yellow fever vaccination, bulk TCR alpha and beta repertoires were sequenced longitudinally. Blood was drawn at multiple timepoints before and after primary and secondary immunization, with bulk PBMC replicates and cell subsets isolated. The paper's findings and limits, for the study overall: Because only two donors were included in the study, the extent to which the findings can be generalized is limited. Computational filtering was required because FACS-sorted repertoires could contain abundant contaminating clonotypes from the bulk population. Compared with the primary T-cell response, the secondary T-cell response was faster but weaker, reaching its peak on day 5 rather than on day 15. After the booster, most clones that had expanded after primary vaccination were detected again (approximately 97% of CD4 and around 88% of CD8), suggesting broad maintenance of memory. A small share of clonotypes occurred in both CD4 and CD8 compartments, likely arising from convergent recombination.

The label giving this sample's treatment or condition can be read as: live attenuated yellow fever vaccine strain. At each blood-draw timepoint, two biological replicates of bulk PBMCs were obtained. PBMCs were isolated from peripheral blood using a standard Ficoll-Paque protocol. TriZol was used to extract RNA from bulk PBMCs, CD4 and CD8 fractions, and dextramer-positive and dextramer-negative fractions. This clonotype was counted a few times. Its antigen remains undetermined. No clone much larger than this one lies a single base away; base qualities are absent. The sequencer was an Illumina NovaSeq 6000. Synthesis of TCR cDNA relied on 5'RACE template switching, a step that introduced a universal primer site along with unique molecular identifiers. Priming for cDNA synthesis came from both the TCR alpha and TCR beta constant segments. Libraries were amplified in two PCR steps, with sample barcodes and sequencing adapters added in the second step. Sequencing of libraries was done on Illumina HiSeq 2500 (2x100 bp) or NovaSeq (2x150 bp). Regarding the original processing steps: Demultiplexing of reads and collapsing into UMI consensus sequences were performed with MIGEC, and V(D)J alignment was carried out with MiXCR. Vaccine-responding clonotypes were identified with edgeR using replicate PBMC samples, with FDR below 0.01 and a log2 fold change above 5 up to day 15 being required. Each bulk clonotype received a CD4 or CD8 identity based on whether the sequenced CD4 or CD8 repertoire contained that clonotype at higher abundance. TCRdb reprocessing: public reads trimmed at Q25 with fastp, clones called with MiXCR, in-frame beta chains kept. Entries are consolidated by CDR3 protein sequence, retaining the most common genes and DNA. V and J calls and clone size were set by TCRdb, not the authors. This sample holds some 350,000 distinct CDR3 sequences; 4.1% were observed only once. The ten largest clones represent about 22% of the sample.

Deletion took 5 bases off V and 4 bases off J, with a span of 6 bases between the germline ends. Reading the germline V gene (reference sequence) gives CDR1 SGHNT and CDR2 YYREEE. From the cysteine through the phenylalanine, the CDR3 covers 12 amino acids. Only the CDR3 part of the read is kept: 36 bases, read in frame from the first base. The rearrangement joined TRBV5-4 to TRBJ2-2, with the D segment identity uncertain. The sample in question was PBMCs, obtained 5 days after the yellow fever booster vaccination. This TCR derives from a man between 18 and 35 years old who received the YFV17D yellow fever vaccine. At the DNA level, the sequence is TGTGCCAGCAGGCGGCCCACCGGGGAGCTGTTTTTT. It codes for CASRRPTGELFF.